Presented here are 11 T cell receptor beta chains from one specimen sequenced in a study of T cells after yellow fever vaccination. TCRdb re-derived calls from the 5' RACE reads in MiXCR, one entry per CDR3 protein. The data contain 360,000 or so distinct CDR3 sequences, 11% of them singletons. Source: PBMCs, taken on the day of the first yellow fever vaccination. The receptors derive from a man between 18 and 29 years old who received the YFV17D yellow fever vaccine.

Ten or more counts support this clonotype. The chain uses TRBV5-1 and TRBJ2-3, with 14 positions matching TRBD2. CDR3 length: 16 residues. The germline CDR1 and CDR2 sequences are SGHRS and YFSETQ. The V segment lost 3 bases and the J segment 6 bases; nucleotides outside the gene matches: 6. Written as DNA, the CDR3 is TGCGCCAGCAGCTCCGGGACTAGCGGGGGCGGTGATACGCAGTATTTT. Translation gives CASSSGTSGGGDTQYF.

This clonotype was counted between two and nine times. The chain recombines TRBV14 with TRBJ1-2, with D possibly matching TRBD1 (5 bases). The V gene lost 0 bases and the J gene lost 5 bases, with 7 bases spanning the gap. The CDR3 extends over 13 amino acids. Germline CDR1 is SGHDN and CDR2 is FVKESK. CDR3: CASSQDAGYGYTF. The CDR3 DNA sequence: TGTGCCAGCAGCCAAGATGCAGGGTATGGCTACACCTTC. The variable domain in full, with the rest retrieved from reference TRBV14 and TRBJ1-2, is EAGVTQFPSHSVIEKGQTVTLRCDPISGHDNLYWYRRVMGKEIKFLLHFVKESKQDESGMPNNRFLAERTGGTYSTLKVQPAELEDSGVYFCASSQDAGYGYTFGSGTRLTVV.

The V gene is TRBV25-1, the J gene TRBJ1-2; a possible D gene is TRBD1 (5 bases). Trimming removed 5 bases at V and 6 bases at J, with 16 bases between. This CDR3 region has 14 residues. Germline assignment: CDR1 MGHDK and CDR2 SYGVNS. The CDR3 here is CASSSSGVLNGYTF. As DNA, the CDR3 is TGTGCCAGCAGTTCCTCGGGGGTTTTGAATGGCTACACCTTC.

This clonotype was observed a handful of times. V is TRBV14 and J is TRBJ2-1; TRBD1 matches 11 bases. Looked up from germline, CDR1 is SGHDN and CDR2 is FVKESK. This CDR3 has 16 residues. Unmatched junction bases numbered 5, after V lost 4 bases and J lost 3 bases. The CDR3 is CASSLIGTGGYNEQFF. The CDR3 nucleotides read TGTGCCAGCAGCCTCATCGGGACAGGGGGCTACAATGAGCAGTTCTTC.

This chain connects TRBV4-3 to TRBJ2-3; 12 nucleotides agree with TRBD1. Germline V CDR1 and CDR2: LGHNA, YSLEER. J lost 7 bases, V lost 2 bases, and 7 bases had no gene match. This CDR3 is 16 amino acids long. The CDR3 region has the DNA TGCGCCAGCAGCCAATCTCCGGGACAGGGGGCATATACGCAGTATTTT. Protein: CASSQSPGQGAYTQYF.

This chain links TRBV20-1 with TRBJ2-4; either TRBD1 or TRBD2 may supply D (5 bases each). CDR1 and CDR2 from the germline V gene are DFQATT and SNEGSKA (reference sequence). The V and J ends lost 0 bases and 0 bases respectively, with 9 bases between them. The CDR3 extends over 15 amino acids. The CDR3 spells CSAREWGLAKNIQYF. The CDR3 DNA reads TGCAGTGCTAGAGAGTGGGGGTTAGCCAAAAACATTCAGTACTTC.

This clonotype was picked up a small number of times. The gene calls are TRBV6-1 and TRBJ1-6; possibly TRBD1 for D (5 bases). Germline CDR1 is MNHNS and CDR2 is SASEGT. The CDR3 totals 14 residues. Trimming took 5 bases from V and 6 from J, leaving 11 bases between them. The CDR3 DNA is TGTGCCAGCAGTCGGAACAGGATTAATTCACCCCTCCACTTT. Residues: CASSRNRINSPLHF.

This clonotype was counted a few times. The chain combines TRBV9 with TRBJ1-1; D possibly corresponds to TRBD1 (5 bases). The V gene lost 4 bases and the J gene lost 4 bases, with 17 bases spanning the gap. The CDR3 is made up of 15 amino acids. The germline gives CDR1 SGDLS, CDR2 YYNGEE. The chain's CDR3 is CASSPDSFRATEAFF. The CDR3 DNA sequence: TGTGCCAGCAGCCCAGACAGTTTTAGGGCCACTGAAGCTTTCTTT.

This clonotype was detected many times. V usage is TRBV7-2 and J usage is TRBJ2-1, with TRBD2 matching 8 bases. The CDR3 covers 14 residues. In germline, CDR1 is SGHTA, CDR2 FQGNSA. Unmatched junction bases numbered 3, after V lost 6 bases and J lost 2 bases. The CDR3 here is CASSPGLAYNEQFF. The CDR3 DNA reads TGTGCCAGCAGTCCGGGACTAGCCTACAATGAGCAGTTCTTC.

This clonotype was seen a handful of times. The CDR3, as DNA: TGTGCCTGGAGTTTTAAAGGGTATGGCTACACCTTC. Protein: CAWSFKGYGYTF. This sequence joins TRBV30 and TRBJ1-2; D is unresolved. CDR1 and CDR2 (germline): GTSNPN, SVGIG (reference sequence). The CDR3 has 12 amino acids. V lost 2 bases, J lost 5 bases, and 9 bases lay in between.

This clonotype was seen more than once but under ten times. The chain uses TRBV7-6 and TRBJ2-3; TRBD2 might be the D (6 bases). Germline-derived CDR1 and CDR2 are SGHVS and FNYEAQ. V was pared by 5 bases and J by 4 bases, with 22 bases between. This CDR3 region has 17 residues. The CDR3 DNA reads as TGTGCCAGCAGCCGGAGGGCCCGCTTCCAAGGCGCAGATACGCAGTATTTT. This codes for CASSRRARFQGADTQYF.